A selection of T cell receptor beta chains follows, all from one sample in a study of neurological immune-mediated disorders. TCRdb used MiXCR to reprocess the 5' RACE reads, holding one entry per CDR3 protein. The table includes around 90,000 distinct CDR3 sequences, 13% detected once. The sample was PBMCs. These TCRs come from a female donor with HTLV-1-associated myelopathy (HAM/TSP). The CDR3 runs from the conserved cysteine through the conserved F or W. D genes are given only for firm matches. Part of the rows lack a size; the others show once, few, many or a class for expanded clones.

j_gene | v_gene | d_gene | abundance | CDR3aa | CDR3nt
TRBJ2-7 | TRBV5-1 | TRBD2 | many | CASTPEAGVTYEQYF | TGCGCCAGCACGCCCGAGGCGGGGGTTACTTACGAGCAGTACTTC
TRBJ2-3 | TRBV9 | TRBD1 | many | CASNSRDRGTDTQYF | TGTGCCAGCAACTCCCGGGACAGGGGCACAGATACGCAGTATTTT
TRBJ2-7 | TRBV10-3 | NA | many | CAISESGGYEQYF | TGTGCCATCAGTGAGTCAGGGGGCTACGAGCAGTACTTC
TRBJ2-1 | TRBV20-1 | NA | many | CSARDYNEQFF | TGCAGTGCTAGAGATTACAATGAGCAGTTCTTC
TRBJ2-7 | TRBV5-8 | TRBD1 | NA | CASSLRPGQGYEQYF | TGTGCCAGCAGCTTGAGACCGGGACAGGGATACGAGCAGTACTTC
TRBJ2-7 | TRBV4-1 | NA | many | CASSQDLRMRGSYEQYF | TGCGCCAGCAGCCAAGACCTTAGGATGCGCGGCTCGTACGAGCAGTACTTC
TRBJ2-7 | TRBV20-1 | NA | many | CSARVGGASYEQYF | TGCAGTGCCCGGGTGGGCGGGGCCTCCTACGAGCAGTACTTC
TRBJ2-3 | TRBV6-5 | NA | few | CASRSGESTDTQYF | TGTGCCAGCAGGTCCGGGGAGAGCACAGATACGCAGTATTTT
TRBJ2-3 | TRBV9 | NA | many | CASSFQPADTQYF | TGTGCCAGCAGCTTCCAACCGGCAGATACGCAGTATTTT
TRBJ2-3 | TRBV5-5 | TRBD2 | many | CASISGGARGSTDTQYF | TGTGCCAGCATCTCTGGTGGGGCGCGGGGGAGCACAGATACGCAGTATTTT
TRBJ2-1 | TRBV29-1 | TRBD1 | many | CSVGDSYNEQFF | TGCAGCGTTGGGGACAGTTACAATGAGCAGTTCTTC
TRBJ2-5 | TRBV7-2 | NA | many | CASSLWVGMETQYF | TGTGCCAGCAGCTTATGGGTGGGGATGGAGACCCAGTACTTC
TRBJ1-2 | TRBV7-9 | NA | NA | CASSLRGHGCTF | TGTGCCAGCAGCTTGAGAGGGCACGGCTGCACCTTC
TRBJ1-4 | TRBV2 | NA | many | CASRRTDLTNEKLFF | TGTGCCAGCAGAAGGACGGACCTTACGAATGAAAAACTGTTTTTT
TRBJ1-2 | TRBV7-6 | NA | many | CASSALGVLGYTF | TGTGCCAGCAGCGCCCTGGGGGTACTTGGCTACACCTTC
TRBJ2-3 | TRBV4-2 | TRBD2 | many | CASSHRLAGYEKDTQYF | TGTGCCAGCAGCCACAGACTAGCGGGGTACGAGAAAGATACGCAGTATTTT
TRBJ2-2 | TRBV7-6 | TRBD1 | NA | CASSVDRGGTGELFF | TGTGCCAGCAGCGTAGACAGGGGTGGAACCGGGGAGCTGTTTTTT
TRBJ2-2 | TRBV5-1 | NA | many | CASRSGNTNTGELFF | TGCGCCAGCAGGTCGGGCAACACGAACACCGGGGAGCTGTTTTTT
TRBJ2-1 | TRBV2 | NA | many | CASNPTLSEQFF | TGTGCCAGCAACCCTACCTTGAGTGAGCAGTTCTTC
TRBJ2-3 | TRBV7-2 | NA | many | CASSQRDTQYF | TGTGCCAGCAGCCAGAGAGATACGCAGTATTTT
TRBJ2-7 | TRBV5-5 | TRBD2 | many | CASSSGSGGYEQYF | TGTGCCAGCAGCTCGGGTAGCGGGGGATACGAGCAGTACTTC
TRBJ1-5 | TRBV6-2/TRBV6-3 | TRBD1 | many | CASSRTGTSNQPQHF | TGTGCCAGCAGCCGGACAGGAACTAGCAATCAGCCCCAGCATTTT
TRBJ2-3 | TRBV20-1 | TRBD2 | many | CSARTSGGAADTQYF | TGCAGTGCCCGGACTAGCGGGGGGGCTGCAGATACGCAGTATTTT
TRBJ2-7 | TRBV3-1 | NA | many | CASSPSRDTDRPREQYF | TGTGCCAGCAGCCCGTCCCGGGACACCGACCGTCCCAGGGAGCAGTACTTC
TRBJ1-1 | TRBV7-9 | TRBD1 | many | CASSFGFRGRGAEAFF | TGTGCCAGCAGCTTCGGATTTAGGGGCAGGGGGGCTGAAGCTTTCTTT
TRBJ2-6 | TRBV11-2 | NA | many | CASSFRDTRLSGANVLTF | TGTGCCAGCAGCTTCCGGGACACCAGACTATCTGGGGCCAACGTCCTGACTTTC
TRBJ2-2 | TRBV7-2 | TRBD1 | many | CASSPRTGDIELFF | TGTGCCAGCAGCCCGAGGACAGGGGATATTGAGCTGTTTTTT
TRBJ2-3 | TRBV5-1 | TRBD2 | NA | CASSFSGGPGDTQYF | TGCGCCAGCAGCTTTTCGGGGGGGCCGGGAGATACGCAGTATTTT
TRBJ2-7 | TRBV29-1 | TRBD2 | many | CSVETSGTSYEQYF | TGCAGCGTTGAGACTAGCGGGACCTCCTACGAGCAGTACTTC